This TCR beta chain was identified during a study of blood T cell repertoires in COVID-19. Study-level information: Samples taken during acute and convalescent COVID-19 were collected in the United States, Italy and Spain. PBMCs, B-cell-depleted T cells, or T cells were the source of the cDNA or gDNA that made up the material.

Per the germline V gene, CDR1 is SGHRS and CDR2 is YFSETQ. This CDR3 spans 17 amino acids. The V and J ends lost 3 bases and 2 bases respectively, with 21 bases between them. Authors' data handling: It was from reference gene primer amplification that nucleated cell counts were estimated. Clones were read by immunoSEQ multiplex PCR, and TCRdb kept only the in-frame ones, dropping some. V and J calls and clone size are copied from that table; D and trimming were computed from the DNA. The top ten clones hold around 8% of a sample with 500,000 to 600,000 clones, roughly 89% of them seen once. Those enrolled in Seattle joined during active infection and were followed longitudinally afterward.

The origin of this receptor is a woman aged 50 to 60 with COVID-19, enrolled during active disease. The rearrangement joins TRBV5-1 to TRBJ2-7, with a weak D call TRBD1 (5 bases). Sequencing was done on a sample of peripheral blood. CDR3 nucleotides: TGCGCCAGCAGCTACTCCCCTACGACAGCGAGGACCTACGAGCAGTACTTC. This translates into CASSYSPTTARTYEQYF. Combining the CDR3 with reference TRBV5-1 and TRBJ2-7 gives the whole variable domain KAGVTQTPRYLIKTRGQQVTLSCSPISGHRSVSWYQQTPGQGLQFLFEYFSETQRNKGNFPGRFSGRQFSNSRSEMNVSTLELGDSALYLCASSYSPTTARTYEQYFGPGTRLTVT.